What follows are 6 T cell receptor beta chains derived from one specimen sequenced in a study of T-cell reconstitution after alpha-beta-depleted transplantation in children. As it was prepared, the TCRbeta library received unique molecular identifiers. TCRdb reprocessed the PCR reads via MiXCR and lists one record per CDR3 protein. Of approximately 150,000 distinct CDR3 sequences detected, 8.8% appear once; the ten largest clones hold around 18%. Here the sequenced sample was PBMCs, mostly from graft donor cells, taken 180 days after TCRalphabeta/CD19-depleted stem cell transplant. These receptors all stem from a female patient aged 2-15 years who had a stem cell transplant for congenital amegakaryocytic thrombocytopenia, so the T cells may come from the graft donor.

This clonotype has only a few counts. V is TRBV30 and J is TRBJ1-1; D call uncertain. The germline V gene has CDR1 GTSNPN and CDR2 SVGIG (reference sequence). The CDR3 sequence is 14 residues long. With 8 bases removed from V and 0 bases from J, the gap between germline ends came to 16 bases. The DNA of the CDR3 is TGTGCCGTCCAGGCTTTCAAGGTGAACACTGAAGCTTTCTTT. Translation: CAVQAFKVNTEAFF.

Many counts were recorded for this clonotype. The chain combines TRBV20-1 with TRBJ1-2; 11 bases agree with TRBD1. The CDR3 contains 15 residues. Germline lookup yields CDR1 DFQATT and CDR2 SNEGSKA (reference sequence). The V gene end was trimmed by 1 base and the J gene end by 6 bases; junction bases not matched to a gene: 7. The CDR3 reads CSARVGGQGGDGYTF. CDR3 in DNA: TGCAGTGCTAGAGTTGGGGGACAGGGGGGTGATGGCTACACCTTC.

This clonotype was counted at least ten times. This rearrangement joins TRBV5-1 to TRBJ2-1, with 8 bases aligning to TRBD1. In germline, CDR1 is SGHRS, CDR2 YFSETQ. This CDR3 region has 16 residues. After removal of 0 bases from V and 2 bases from J, the junction contained 4 bases not matched to a gene. Here the CDR3 reads CASSLGGTGAYNEQFF. CDR3 DNA sequence: TGCGCCAGCAGCTTGGGGGGGACAGGCGCCTACAATGAGCAGTTCTTC.

This clonotype counts as medium-sized (0.01 to 0.1%). The chain is built from TRBV27 and TRBJ2-1; D is uncertain. The CDR3 loop spans 13 amino acids. Trimming removed 6 bases at V and 5 bases at J, with 11 bases between. Germline assignment: CDR1 MNHEY and CDR2 SMNVEV (reference sequence). This CDR3 is CASRWSGNNEQFF. CDR3 coding DNA: TGTGCCAGCAGGTGGTCAGGAAACAATGAGCAGTTCTTC.

This clonotype has a count of ten or more. CDR3 coding DNA: TGTGCCAGCAGCCCGGGACAGGGGCGACGTGACGCTTTCTTT. Translation gives CASSPGQGRRDAFF. J is TRBJ1-1 and V is TRBV7-9; 10 bases fit TRBD1. The CDR3 sequence is 14 residues long. Germline CDR1 is SEHNR and CDR2 is FQNEAQ (reference sequence). V was pared by 5 bases and J by 11 bases, with 11 bases of the junction left unmatched. Complete variable domain (other parts from reference TRBV7-9 and TRBJ1-1): DTGVSQNPRHKITKRGQNVTFRCDPISEHNRLYWYRQTLGQGPEFLTYFQNEAQLEKSRLLSDRFSAERPKGSFSTLEIQRTEQGDSAMYLCASSPGQGRRDAFFGQGTRLTVV.

The table lists this clonotype with many counts. The CDR3 DNA is TGCGCCAGCAGCTTTAGTAGGGGCAGCTCCTACAATGAGCAGTTCTTC. Protein: CASSFSRGSSYNEQFF. The V and J genes are TRBV5-1 and TRBJ2-1; TRBD1 is a possible D gene (5 bases). The CDR3 length is 16 residues. Germline V gives CDR1 SGHRS, CDR2 YFSETQ. Trimming pared 2 bases from V and 0 bases from J, leaving 12 bases between.